The 27 T cell receptor beta chains below come from one sample, sequenced in a study of T cell responses to AZD1222 COVID-19 vaccine. The protocol was immunoSEQ multiplex PCR, while the TCRdb copy is restricted to in-frame clones and leaves out a portion. This table holds 100,000 to 120,000 clones, approximately 90% found once. This sample comprised peripheral blood, obtained 28 days after the second AZD1222 dose. The receptors stem from an adult who received the AZD1222 COVID-19 vaccine.

The chain couples TRBV5-1 to TRBJ1-4; a possible D gene is TRBD1 (6 bases). CDR3 length equals 15 residues. Trimming stripped 4 bases from V and 5 bases from J, with 15 bases between. Germline loops: CDR1 SGHRS, CDR2 YFSETQ. The CDR3 DNA reads TGCGCCAGCAGCCTGCGTCTTGACAGGAATGAAAAACTGTTTTTT. This encodes CASSLRLDRNEKLFF. Based on the CDR3 plus reference TRBV5-1 and TRBJ1-4, the full variable domain is KAGVTQTPRYLIKTRGQQVTLSCSPISGHRSVSWYQQTPGQGLQFLFEYFSETQRNKGNFPGRFSGRQFSNSRSEMNVSTLELGDSALYLCASSLRLDRNEKLFFGSGTQLSVL.

The chain uses TRBV7-3 and TRBJ2-3, with 7 bases identical to TRBD2. Germline V gene lookup returns CDR1 SGHTA and CDR2 FQGTGA. The trim removed 0 bases at V and 5 bases at J, leaving 5 bases unmatched. The CDR3 extends over 15 amino acids. This CDR3 is CASSLTWSGGDTQYF. In DNA form, the CDR3 reads TGTGCCAGCAGCTTAACGTGGTCGGGGGGAGATACGCAGTATTTT.

V is TRBV5-6 and J is TRBJ1-1; 7 bases align to TRBD1. V lost 0 bases and J lost 11; bases outside the gene matches: 10. The CDR3 sequence is 14 residues long. Looked up from germline, CDR1 is SGHDT and CDR2 is YYEEEE. In DNA form, the CDR3 reads TGTGCCAGCAGCTTGGCACAGGGGTGGGGTATGGCTTTCTTT. Its protein is CASSLAQGWGMAFF. Variable domain in full (rest from reference TRBV5-6 and TRBJ1-1): DAGVTQSPTHLIKTRGQQVTLRCSPKSGHDTVSWYQQALGQGPQFIFQYYEEEERQRGNFPDRFSGHQFPNYSSELNVNALLLGDSALYLCASSLAQGWGMAFFGQGTRLTVV.

The gene calls are TRBV6-5 and TRBJ2-5, with D perhaps TRBD1 (6 bases). The CDR3 totals 14 residues. Trimming took off 0 bases at V and 3 bases at J, with 8 bases between the two ends. Germline CDR1 is MNHEY and CDR2 is SVGAGI. Here the CDR3 DNA reads TGTGCCAGCAGTTACTCGGACAGCAAAGAGACCCAGTACTTC. It encodes CASSYSDSKETQYF.

This chain links TRBV29-1 with TRBJ2-7; no firm D call. The CDR3 sequence is 12 residues long. Germline CDR1 SQVTM, CDR2 ANQGSEA. V was shortened by 3 bases and J by 4 bases, with 10 bases between the two germline ends. Here the CDR3 reads CSVEARRYEQYF. Written as DNA, the CDR3 is TGCAGCGTTGAGGCCAGGCGTTACGAGCAGTACTTC.

This clone occurred once. The chain has TRBV29-1 and TRBJ2-7, with D possibly matching TRBD2 (6 bases). CDR1 and CDR2 (germline): SQVTM, ANQGSEA. V dropped 3 bases and J dropped 4 bases, with 10 bases sitting between them. The CDR3 is made up of 12 amino acids. The CDR3 DNA sequence: TGCAGCGTTGAGGGGACTCTTTACGAGCAGTACTTC. Protein: CSVEGTLYEQYF.

The chain recombines TRBV5-1 with TRBJ2-2, with D unresolved. The ends were cut back, 5 bases at V and 1 base at J, with 9 bases in the middle. Germline V gene data show CDR1 as SGHRS and CDR2 as YFSETQ. The CDR3 spans 14 residues. The CDR3 protein is CASRGGQNTGELFF. The DNA of the CDR3 is TGCGCCAGCAGAGGCGGCCAGAACACCGGGGAGCTGTTTTTT.

The chain is built from TRBV5-1 and TRBJ1-3; D call uncertain. Germline CDR1 is SGHRS and CDR2 is YFSETQ. The germline V and J ends were trimmed by 0 bases and 4 bases, with 8 bases remaining between them. This CDR3 has 14 residues. CDR3 DNA sequence: TGCGCCAGCAGCTTGGGAAATACAGGAAACACCATATATTTT. It translates to CASSLGNTGNTIYF.

The chain joins TRBV27 to TRBJ1-2, with TRBD1 identical over 11 bases. Germline CDR1 and CDR2: MNHEY and SMNVEV (reference sequence). This CDR3 has 15 amino acids. V gave up 6 bases and J gave up 8 bases; unmatched junction bases: 11. In DNA, the CDR3 is TGTGCCAGCAGACCATCCGGGACAGGGGGTAGCGGCTACACCTTC. As protein: CASRPSGTGGSGYTF.

The chain employs TRBV5-8 and TRBJ1-2, with 8 bases fitting TRBD1. Trimming removed 5 bases from V and 8 bases from J; junction bases left unmatched: 5. Germline V gene lookup returns CDR1 SGHTS and CDR2 YDEGEE. The CDR3 contains 12 residues. As DNA, the CDR3 is TGTGCCAGCAGTCTACAGGGGGAAGGCTACACCTTC. Translation gives CASSLQGEGYTF.

The chain combines TRBV7-2 with TRBJ1-1; TRBD1 might be the D (5 bases). Trimming removed 5 bases at V and 2 bases at J, with 21 bases between. The germline gives CDR1 SGHTA, CDR2 FQGNSA. This CDR3 is built from 17 residues. The CDR3 region is CASSTMGGTFSNTEAFF. CDR3 in DNA: TGTGCCAGCAGCACGATGGGGGGTACCTTCTCCAACACTGAAGCTTTCTTT.

CDR3 in amino acids: CASSPNPGQEAFF. The CDR3 DNA follows: TGTGCCAGCAGCCCCAACCCGGGACAGGAGGCTTTCTTT. The rearrangement links TRBV7-3 to TRBJ1-1; 8 positions match TRBD1. Germline V gene data show CDR1 as SGHTA and CDR2 as FQGTGA. After removal of 5 bases from V and 11 bases from J, the junction contained 10 bases not matched to a gene. The CDR3 covers 13 residues.

This clone was recorded only once. The chain combines TRBV5-4 with TRBJ2-1; 7 positions agree with TRBD1. V shed 0 bases and J 10 bases; nucleotides not matched to a gene: 10. Germline V lookup: CDR1 SGHNT, CDR2 YYREEE (reference sequence). CDR3 length: 15 amino acids. The CDR3 region is CASSLGDRRPGEQFF. DNA of the CDR3: TGTGCCAGCAGCTTGGGGGACAGAAGACCTGGGGAGCAGTTCTTC.

The rearrangement uses TRBV7-3 and TRBJ2-5; weak D call: TRBD1 (6 bases). The CDR3 extends over 16 amino acids. V gave up 5 bases and J gave up 3 bases, with 19 bases separating them. From germline, CDR1 is SGHTA and CDR2 FQGTGA. The CDR3 DNA reads TGTGCCAGCAGCCTATCCCCGGGCCCAGGGGAAGAGACCCAGTACTTC. Translation: CASSLSPGPGEETQYF.

V usage is TRBV10-3 and J usage is TRBJ1-6; TRBD1 aligns across 9 bases. The CDR3 is made up of 16 amino acids. V lost 0 bases, J lost 6 bases, and 3 bases stayed unmatched. The germline V gene encodes CDR1 ENHRY and CDR2 SYGVKD. CDR3 sequence (DNA): TGTGCCATCAGTGAGTCGGCGACAGGGGGTAATTCACCCCTCCACTTT. This codes for CAISESATGGNSPLHF.

The chain has TRBV19 and TRBJ2-7, with D perhaps matching TRBD1 (5 bases). CDR1 and CDR2 (germline): LNHDA, SQIVND (reference sequence). The CDR3 sequence is 14 residues long. The V end was cut by 3 bases, the J end by 3 bases, with 12 bases between. The CDR3 coding sequence is TGTGCCAGTAGTATCGAAACAGGCCTCTACGAGCAGTACTTC. Its translation: CASSIETGLYEQYF. The entire variable domain, with the rest obtained from reference TRBV19 and TRBJ2-7, is as follows: DGGITQSPKYLFRKEGQNVTLSCEQNLNHDAMYWYRQDPGQGLRLIYYSQIVNDFQKGDIAEGYSVSREKKESFPLTVTSAQKNPTAFYLCASSIETGLYEQYFGPGTRLTVT.

The V gene is TRBV19, the J gene TRBJ1-6; 7 bases align to TRBD1. Germline V CDR1 and CDR2: LNHDA, SQIVND (reference sequence). Trimming took 5 bases from V and 7 from J; bases not matched to a gene: 5. The CDR3 is made up of 14 amino acids. Written as DNA, the CDR3 is TGTGCCAGTAGTTTTTGGGACAGCAATTCACCCCTCCACTTT. Protein sequence: CASSFWDSNSPLHF.

The CDR3 loop is CATSESGRDTGELFF. CDR3 sequence (DNA): TGTGCCACCAGTGAGTCGGGACGGGACACCGGGGAGCTGTTTTTT. The chain couples TRBV24-1 to TRBJ2-2; D might be TRBD1 or TRBD2, each matching 5 bases. CDR1 is KGHDR and CDR2 is SFDVKD in the germline V gene. V gave up 4 bases and J gave up 3 bases, with 11 bases separating them. CDR3 length equals 15 residues.

In DNA form, the CDR3 reads TGCAGTGCACCTATTAACGGTGGCTACACCTTC. Its protein is CSAPINGGYTF. This rearrangement joins TRBV20-1 to TRBJ1-2; D remains unclear. The V gene's germline CDR1 is DFQATT and CDR2 SNEGSKA (reference sequence). Trimming took off 6 bases at V and 7 bases at J, with 12 bases between the two ends. This CDR3 spans 11 amino acids.

The chain employs TRBV5-1 and TRBJ1-2; 8 positions match TRBD1. V shed 4 bases and J 6 bases; nucleotides not matched to a gene: 11. CDR1 and CDR2 (germline): SGHRS, YFSETQ. This CDR3 has 15 amino acids. CDR3 DNA: TGCGCCAGCAGCACCAGAAGACAGGGGCGGGATGGCTACACCTTC. Translated: CASSTRRQGRDGYTF. The whole variable domain, remainder taken from reference TRBV5-1 and TRBJ1-2, is KAGVTQTPRYLIKTRGQQVTLSCSPISGHRSVSWYQQTPGQGLQFLFEYFSETQRNKGNFPGRFSGRQFSNSRSEMNVSTLELGDSALYLCASSTRRQGRDGYTFGSGTRLTVV.

The gene calls are TRBV5-8 and TRBJ2-3, with D tentatively TRBD1 (5 bases). Trimming shortened V by 0 bases and J by 1 base, and 6 bases separated the two germline ends. Germline CDR1 and CDR2: SGHTS and YDEGEE. CDR3 size: 14 residues. Here the CDR3 reads CASSLVQGTDTQYF. CDR3 DNA: TGTGCCAGCAGCTTGGTACAGGGCACAGATACGCAGTATTTT. The full variable domain, rest sourced from reference TRBV5-8 and TRBJ2-3, is EAGVTQSPTHLIKTRGQQATLRCSPISGHTSVYWYQQALGLGLQFLLWYDEGEERNRGNFPPRFSGRQFPNYSSELNVNALELEDSALYLCASSLVQGTDTQYFGPGTRLTVL.

This clone was picked up a small number of times. The sample contains more than one DNA sequence encoding this CDR3. This chain joins TRBV7-2 and TRBJ1-1; no clear D. The length of the CDR3 is 13 residues. Germline CDR1 is SGHTA and CDR2 is FQGNSA. Trimming shortened V by 7 bases and J by 5 bases, and 14 bases separated the two germline ends. CDR3 sequence: CASMTTAGTEAFF. For the CDR3, the DNA is TGTGCCAGCATGACGACGGCAGGAACTGAAGCTTTCTTT. Combining the CDR3 with reference TRBV7-2 and TRBJ1-1 gives the whole variable domain GAGVSQSPSNKVTEKGKDVELRCDPISGHTALYWYRQSLGQGLEFLIYFQGNSAPDKSGLPSDRFSAERTGGSVSTLTIQRTQQEDSAVYLCASMTTAGTEAFFGQGTRLTVV.

The V and J genes are TRBV6-5 and TRBJ2-7; a possible D gene is TRBD1 (5 bases). The V end was cut by 1 base, the J end by 2 bases, with 9 bases between. The germline V gene encodes CDR1 MNHEY and CDR2 SVGAGI. The CDR3 sequence is 14 residues long. CDR3 DNA: TGTGCCAGCAGTTACTTGCAGGGCCCCTACGAGCAGTACTTC. It encodes CASSYLQGPYEQYF.

This chain connects TRBV9 to TRBJ1-4, with D unresolved. Germline loops: CDR1 SGDLS, CDR2 YYNGEE. The CDR3 runs 14 residues. Trimming took off 4 bases at V and 5 bases at J, with 12 bases between the two ends. The DNA for the CDR3 is TGTGCCAGCAGCCTAGGGAAGGCGAATGAAAAACTGTTTTTT. Encoded protein: CASSLGKANEKLFF.

The CDR3 region is CATRDRGTDTQYF. CDR3 bases: TGTGCCACCCGGGACAGGGGCACAGATACGCAGTATTTT. The chain uses TRBV10-3 and TRBJ2-3; 9 bases are shared with TRBD1. From germline, CDR1 is ENHRY and CDR2 SYGVKD. This CDR3 region has 13 residues. Trimming cost V 10 bases and J 1 base; bases outside gene matches: 3.

The V gene is TRBV6-5, the J gene TRBJ1-3; D gene uncertain. The CDR3 loop spans 15 amino acids. Germline assignment: CDR1 MNHEY and CDR2 SVGAGI. Trimming pared 6 bases from V and 2 bases from J, leaving 14 bases between. CDR3 in amino acids: CASRLEGSTGNTIYF. CDR3 nucleotide sequence: TGTGCCAGCAGGTTGGAAGGCAGCACTGGAAACACCATATATTTT.

V gene TRBV6-5 combines with J gene TRBJ2-5; 11 bases are a match to TRBD1. V gave up 8 bases and J gave up 5 bases; unmatched junction bases: 7. CDR3 length: 14 amino acids. Germline V lookup: CDR1 MNHEY, CDR2 SVGAGI. The CDR3 loop reads CASAGTGGLETQYF. The DNA of the CDR3 is TGTGCCAGCGCCGGGACAGGGGGTCTGGAGACCCAGTACTTC.